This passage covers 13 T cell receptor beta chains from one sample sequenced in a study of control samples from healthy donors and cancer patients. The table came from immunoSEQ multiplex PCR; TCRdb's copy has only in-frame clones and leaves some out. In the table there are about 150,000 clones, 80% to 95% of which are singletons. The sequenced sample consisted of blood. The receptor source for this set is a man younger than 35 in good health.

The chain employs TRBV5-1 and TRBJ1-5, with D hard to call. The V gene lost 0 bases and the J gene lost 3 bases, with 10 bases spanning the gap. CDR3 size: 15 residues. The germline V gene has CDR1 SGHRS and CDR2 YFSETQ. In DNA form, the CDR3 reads TGCGCCAGCAGCTTGGATGGGTTAAACAATCAGCCCCAGCATTTT. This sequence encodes CASSLDGLNNQPQHF.

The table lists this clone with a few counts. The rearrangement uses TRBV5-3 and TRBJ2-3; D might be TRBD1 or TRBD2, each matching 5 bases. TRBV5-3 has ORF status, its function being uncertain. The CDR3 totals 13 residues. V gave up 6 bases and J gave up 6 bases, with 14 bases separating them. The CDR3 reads CARTPRWGDTQYF. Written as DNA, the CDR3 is TGTGCCAGAACCCCCCGCTGGGGGGATACGCAGTATTTT.

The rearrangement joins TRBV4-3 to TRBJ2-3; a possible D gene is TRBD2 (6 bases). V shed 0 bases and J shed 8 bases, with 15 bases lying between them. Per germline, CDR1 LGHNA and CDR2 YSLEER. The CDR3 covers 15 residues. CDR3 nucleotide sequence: TGCGCCAGCAGCCAAGAGACGGGGATCGGGGGTACGCAGTATTTT. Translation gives CASSQETGIGGTQYF.

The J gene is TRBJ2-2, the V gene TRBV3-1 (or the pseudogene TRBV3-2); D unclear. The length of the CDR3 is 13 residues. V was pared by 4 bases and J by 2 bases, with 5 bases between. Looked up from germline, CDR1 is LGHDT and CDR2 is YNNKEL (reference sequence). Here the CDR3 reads CASSLFNTGELFF. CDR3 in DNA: TGTGCCAGCAGCCTTTTTAACACCGGGGAGCTGTTTTTT.

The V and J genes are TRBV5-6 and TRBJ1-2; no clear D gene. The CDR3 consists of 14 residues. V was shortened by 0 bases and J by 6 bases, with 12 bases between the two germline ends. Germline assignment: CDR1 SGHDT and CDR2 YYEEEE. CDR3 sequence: CASSLGSRSNGYTF. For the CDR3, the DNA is TGTGCCAGCAGCTTGGGATCACGATCTAATGGCTACACCTTC.

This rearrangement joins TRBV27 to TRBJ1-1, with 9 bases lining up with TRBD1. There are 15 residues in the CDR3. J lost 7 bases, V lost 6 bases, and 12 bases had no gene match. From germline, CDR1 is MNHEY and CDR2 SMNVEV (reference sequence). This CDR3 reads CASRYNPGQGVEAFF. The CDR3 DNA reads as TGTGCCAGCAGATATAATCCGGGACAGGGAGTTGAAGCTTTCTTT.

The CDR3 protein is CASSVFSGAGETQYF. DNA for the CDR3: TGTGCCAGCAGCGTATTTAGCGGAGCGGGAGAGACCCAGTACTTC. The chain combines TRBV9 with TRBJ2-5, with D possibly being TRBD2 (6 bases). The CDR3 has 15 residues. The V end was cut by 1 base, the J end by 4 bases, with 14 bases between. Germline assignment: CDR1 SGDLS and CDR2 YYNGEE.

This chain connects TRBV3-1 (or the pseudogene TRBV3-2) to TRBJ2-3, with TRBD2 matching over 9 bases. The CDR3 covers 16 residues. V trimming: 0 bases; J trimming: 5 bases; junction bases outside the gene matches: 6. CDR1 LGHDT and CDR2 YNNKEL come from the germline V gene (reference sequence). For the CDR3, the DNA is TGTGCCAGCAGCCAAGATTGGGCGGGAGGGATAGATACGCAGTATTTT. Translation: CASSQDWAGGIDTQYF.

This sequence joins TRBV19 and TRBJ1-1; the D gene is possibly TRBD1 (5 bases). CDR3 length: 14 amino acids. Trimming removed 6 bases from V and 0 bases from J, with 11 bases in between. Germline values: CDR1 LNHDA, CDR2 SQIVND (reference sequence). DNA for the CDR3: TGTGCCAGTAGCGCGGGACTTCTGAACACTGAAGCTTTCTTT. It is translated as CASSAGLLNTEAFF.

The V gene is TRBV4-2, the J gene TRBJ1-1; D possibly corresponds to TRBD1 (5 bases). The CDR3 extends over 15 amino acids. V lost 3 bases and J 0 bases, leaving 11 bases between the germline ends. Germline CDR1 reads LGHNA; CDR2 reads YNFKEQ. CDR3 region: CASSQPGRMNTEAFF. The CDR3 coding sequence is TGTGCCAGCAGCCAGCCGGGACGAATGAACACTGAAGCTTTCTTT.

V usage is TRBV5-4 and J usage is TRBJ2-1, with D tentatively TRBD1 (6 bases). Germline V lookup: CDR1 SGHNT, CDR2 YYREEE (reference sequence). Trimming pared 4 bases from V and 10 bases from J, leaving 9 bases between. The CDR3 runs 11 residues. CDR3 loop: CASSPGTEQFF. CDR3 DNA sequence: TGTGCCAGCAGCCCCGGGACAGAGCAGTTCTTC.

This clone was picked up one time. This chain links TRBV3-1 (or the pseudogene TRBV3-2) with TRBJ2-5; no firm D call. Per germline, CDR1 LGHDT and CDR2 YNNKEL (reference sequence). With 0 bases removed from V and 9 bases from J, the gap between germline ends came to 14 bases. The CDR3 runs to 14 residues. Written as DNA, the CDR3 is TGTGCCAGCAGCCAAGATGTGATCCTTGGGGCCCAGTACTTC. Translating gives CASSQDVILGAQYF.

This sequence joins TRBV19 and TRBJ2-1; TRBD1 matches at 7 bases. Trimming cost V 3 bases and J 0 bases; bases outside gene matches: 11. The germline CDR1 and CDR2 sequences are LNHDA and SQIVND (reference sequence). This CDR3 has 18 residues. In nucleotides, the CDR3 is TGTGCCAGTAGTATGAGGGGGCCAACAGTTGACTCCTACAATGAGCAGTTCTTC. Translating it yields CASSMRGPTVDSYNEQFF.